Listed below are T cell receptor beta chains from one sample, sequenced in a study of shared clonotypes between healthy human individuals. Using immunoSEQ multiplex PCR, the repertoire was profiled, and TCRdb retains in-frame clones only, with some absent. The repertoire includes approximately 2,200,000 clones, about 92% of them detected once, and more than 1.5% sits in the top ten. The sample was naive CD8+ T cells from PBMCs. These TCRs come from a man younger than 35 in good health. Some clones in this sample may be carry-over from other donors' samples. CDR3s include the opening cysteine and the closing phenylalanine or tryptophan. A D gene is named only where the DNA matches it firmly.

CDR3	DNA	V	J	D
CASSGSSYNEQFF	TGTGCCAGCAGCGGCAGCTCCTACAATGAGCAGTTCTTC	TRBV6-5	TRBJ2-1	.
CASSHRQGMGTEAFF	TGTGCCAGCAGCCATCGACAGGGAATGGGGACTGAAGCTTTCTTT	TRBV13	TRBJ1-1	TRBD1
CASSPRGGRGPPDYGYTF	TGTGCCAGCAGTCCCCGGGGGGGGCGCGGCCCCCCAGACTATGGCTACACCTTC	TRBV27	TRBJ1-2	.
CASSSRDRSTYEQYF	TGTGCCAGCAGCTCGCGGGACAGGAGTACCTACGAGCAGTACTTC	TRBV11-2	TRBJ2-7	TRBD1
CASSLGPGQGARGYTF	TGTGCCAGCAGCTTAGGCCCGGGACAGGGGGCGCGTGGCTACACCTTC	TRBV7-8	TRBJ1-2	TRBD1
CASSEFAAEYNEQFF	TGTGCCAGCAGTGAATTTGCGGCGGAATACAATGAGCAGTTCTTC	TRBV2	TRBJ2-1	.
CASSQVSQNSNQPQHF	TGCGCCAGCAGCCAAGTGTCACAGAATAGCAATCAGCCCCAGCATTTT	TRBV4-1	TRBJ1-5	.
CASSPGVTYEQYF	TGCGCCAGCAGCCCCGGGGTGACCTACGAGCAGTACTTC	TRBV4-1	TRBJ2-7	.
CASSLLPREEAYEQYF	TGTGCCAGCAGCTTATTGCCGCGGGAGGAGGCCTACGAGCAGTACTTC	TRBV11-2	TRBJ2-7	TRBD2
CASSLPLTYEQYF	TGTGCCAGCAGCTTACCTCTCACGTACGAGCAGTACTTC	TRBV7-9	TRBJ2-7	.